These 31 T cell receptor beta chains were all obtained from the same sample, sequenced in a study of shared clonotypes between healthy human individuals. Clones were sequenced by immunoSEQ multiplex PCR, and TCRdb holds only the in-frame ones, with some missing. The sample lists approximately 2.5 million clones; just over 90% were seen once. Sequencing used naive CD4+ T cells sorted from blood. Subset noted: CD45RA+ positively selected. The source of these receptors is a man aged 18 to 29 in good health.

CDR3 bases: TGTGCCAGCAGCCTACTAGCGGGGGTAAACAATGAGCAGTTCTTC. This translates into CASSLLAGVNNEQFF. The chain carries TRBV7-9 and TRBJ2-1, with 11 bases that match TRBD2. CDR3 size: 15 residues. The junction had 5 bases not matched to a gene; V was cut back by 5 bases and J by 5 bases. From germline, CDR1 is SEHNR and CDR2 FQNEAQ (reference sequence).

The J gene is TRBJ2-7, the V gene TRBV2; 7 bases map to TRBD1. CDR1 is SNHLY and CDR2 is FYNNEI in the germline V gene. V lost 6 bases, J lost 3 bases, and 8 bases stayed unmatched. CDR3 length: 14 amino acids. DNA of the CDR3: TGTGCCAGCAGGTGGGGACAGCAATTCTACGAGCAGTACTTC. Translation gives CASRWGQQFYEQYF.

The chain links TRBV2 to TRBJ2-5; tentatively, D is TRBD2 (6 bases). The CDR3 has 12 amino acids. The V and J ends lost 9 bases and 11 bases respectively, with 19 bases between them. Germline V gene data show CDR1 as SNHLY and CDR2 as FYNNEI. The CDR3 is CASQDGRGEQYF. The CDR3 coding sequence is TGTGCCAGTCAGGACGGTCGCGGGGAGCAGTACTTC.

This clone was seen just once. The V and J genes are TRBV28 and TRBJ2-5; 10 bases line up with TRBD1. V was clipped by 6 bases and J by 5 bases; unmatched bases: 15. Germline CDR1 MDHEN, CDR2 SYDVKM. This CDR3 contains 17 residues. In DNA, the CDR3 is TGTGCCAGCAGCCAGCAAGGGACAGGGGTTATTACGGAGACCCAGTACTTC. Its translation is CASSQQGTGVITETQYF.

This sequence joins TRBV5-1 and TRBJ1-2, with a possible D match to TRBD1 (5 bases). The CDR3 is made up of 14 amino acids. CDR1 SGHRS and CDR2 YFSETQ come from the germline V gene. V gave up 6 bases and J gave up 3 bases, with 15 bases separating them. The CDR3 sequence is CASKPGLGDYGYTF. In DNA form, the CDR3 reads TGCGCCAGCAAGCCAGGTCTGGGGGACTATGGCTACACCTTC.

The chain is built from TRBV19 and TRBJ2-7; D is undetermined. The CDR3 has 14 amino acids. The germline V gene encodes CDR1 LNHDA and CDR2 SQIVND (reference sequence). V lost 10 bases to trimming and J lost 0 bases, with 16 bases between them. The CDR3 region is CATAARAASYEQYF. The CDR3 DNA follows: TGTGCCACCGCGGCCCGGGCGGCCTCCTACGAGCAGTACTTC.

The CDR3 protein is CASSTQGEFSYEQYF. The CDR3 coding sequence is TGTGCCAGCAGCACCCAGGGAGAGTTCTCCTACGAGCAGTACTTC. V and J are TRBV9 and TRBJ2-7; the D gene could be TRBD1 or TRBD2 (5 bases each). CDR3 length: 15 amino acids. The V end was cut by 4 bases, the J end by 0 bases, with 14 bases between. CDR1 is SGDLS, CDR2 YYNGEE, per germline.

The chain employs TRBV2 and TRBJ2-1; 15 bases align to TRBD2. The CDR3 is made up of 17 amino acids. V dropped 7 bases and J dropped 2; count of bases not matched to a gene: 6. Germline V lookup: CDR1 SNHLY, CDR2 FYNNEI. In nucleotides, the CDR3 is TGTGCCAGCATTCCGGGACTAGCGGGAGGCGCCTACAATGAGCAGTTCTTC. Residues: CASIPGLAGGAYNEQFF.

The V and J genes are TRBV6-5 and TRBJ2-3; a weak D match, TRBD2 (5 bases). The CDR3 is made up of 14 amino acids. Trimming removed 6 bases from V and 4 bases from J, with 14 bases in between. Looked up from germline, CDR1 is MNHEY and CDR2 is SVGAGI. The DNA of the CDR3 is TGTGCCAGCAGCCGTACGGAGGTCCCAGATACGCAGTATTTT. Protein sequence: CASSRTEVPDTQYF.

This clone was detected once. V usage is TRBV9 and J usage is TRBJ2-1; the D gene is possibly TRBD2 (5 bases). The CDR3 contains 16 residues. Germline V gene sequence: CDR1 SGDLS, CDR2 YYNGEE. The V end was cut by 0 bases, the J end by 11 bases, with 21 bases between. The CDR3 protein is CASSVEVSGGNGQQFF. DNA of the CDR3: TGTGCCAGCAGCGTAGAAGTGAGCGGTGGGAACGGACAGCAGTTCTTC.

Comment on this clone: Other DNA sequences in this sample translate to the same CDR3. The CDR3 is CASSLQGYNEQFF. The CDR3 coding sequence is TGCGCCAGCAGCCTACAGGGCTACAATGAGCAGTTCTTC. This chain joins TRBV5-1 and TRBJ2-1; possibly TRBD1 for D (6 bases). Germline V gene sequence: CDR1 SGHRS, CDR2 YFSETQ. V lost 4 bases to trimming and J lost 3 bases, with 8 bases between them. The CDR3 runs to 13 residues.

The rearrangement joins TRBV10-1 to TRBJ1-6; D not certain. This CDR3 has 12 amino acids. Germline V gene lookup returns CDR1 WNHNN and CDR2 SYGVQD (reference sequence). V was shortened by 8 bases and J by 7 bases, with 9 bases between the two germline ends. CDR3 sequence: CASSTGNSPLHF. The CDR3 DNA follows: TGCGCCAGCTCCACGGGGAATTCACCCCTCCACTTT.

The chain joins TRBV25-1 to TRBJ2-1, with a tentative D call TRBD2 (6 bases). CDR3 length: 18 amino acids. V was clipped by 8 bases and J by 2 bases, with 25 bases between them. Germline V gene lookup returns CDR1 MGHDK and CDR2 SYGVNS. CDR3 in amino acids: CASPRGNRAAITYNEQFF. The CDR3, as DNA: TGTGCCAGCCCCCGGGGGAACCGAGCTGCTATAACCTACAATGAGCAGTTCTTC. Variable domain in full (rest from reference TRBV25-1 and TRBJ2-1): EADIYQTPRYLVIGTGKKITLECSQTMGHDKMYWYQQDPGMELHLIHYSYGVNSTEKGDLSSESTVSRIRTEHFPLTLESARPSHTSQYLCASPRGNRAAITYNEQFFGPGTRLTVL.

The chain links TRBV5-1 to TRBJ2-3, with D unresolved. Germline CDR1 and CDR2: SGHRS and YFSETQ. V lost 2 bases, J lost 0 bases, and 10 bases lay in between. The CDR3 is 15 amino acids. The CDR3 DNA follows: TGCGCCAGCAGCTTCGTAGGCAAGAGCACAGATACGCAGTATTTT. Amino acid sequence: CASSFVGKSTDTQYF. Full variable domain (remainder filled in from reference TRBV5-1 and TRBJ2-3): KAGVTQTPRYLIKTRGQQVTLSCSPISGHRSVSWYQQTPGQGLQFLFEYFSETQRNKGNFPGRFSGRQFSNSRSEMNVSTLELGDSALYLCASSFVGKSTDTQYFGPGTRLTVL.

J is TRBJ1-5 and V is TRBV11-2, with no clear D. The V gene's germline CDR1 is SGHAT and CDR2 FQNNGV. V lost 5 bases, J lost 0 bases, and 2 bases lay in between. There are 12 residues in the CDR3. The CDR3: CASSNSNQPQHF. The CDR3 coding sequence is TGTGCCAGCAGCAATAGCAATCAGCCCCAGCATTTT.

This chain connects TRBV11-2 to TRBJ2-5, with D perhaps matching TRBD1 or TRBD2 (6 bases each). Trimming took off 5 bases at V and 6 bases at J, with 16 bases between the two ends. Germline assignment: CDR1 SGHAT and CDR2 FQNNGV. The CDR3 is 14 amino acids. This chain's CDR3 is CASSISRGGKTQYF. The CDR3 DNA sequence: TGTGCCAGCAGCATTTCCAGGGGCGGGAAGACCCAGTACTTC.

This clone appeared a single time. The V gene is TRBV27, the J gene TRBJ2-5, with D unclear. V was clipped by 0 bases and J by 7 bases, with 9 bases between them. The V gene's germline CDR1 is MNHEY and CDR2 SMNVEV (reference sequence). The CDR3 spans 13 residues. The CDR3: CASSLSTSGTQYF. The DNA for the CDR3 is TGTGCCAGCAGTTTATCTACATCGGGGACCCAGTACTTC.

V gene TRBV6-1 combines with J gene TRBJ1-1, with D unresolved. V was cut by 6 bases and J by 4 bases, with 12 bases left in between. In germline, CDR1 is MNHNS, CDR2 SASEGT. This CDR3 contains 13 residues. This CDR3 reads CASRTKESTEAFF. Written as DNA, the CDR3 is TGTGCCAGCAGAACGAAGGAGAGCACTGAAGCTTTCTTT.

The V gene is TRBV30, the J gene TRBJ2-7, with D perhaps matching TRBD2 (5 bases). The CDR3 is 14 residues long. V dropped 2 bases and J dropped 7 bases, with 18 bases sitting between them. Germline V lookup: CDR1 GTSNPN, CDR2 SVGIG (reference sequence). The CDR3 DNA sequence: TGTGCCTGGAGTCGGGGAGTGGTCCAGAATGAGCAGTACTTC. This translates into CAWSRGVVQNEQYF.

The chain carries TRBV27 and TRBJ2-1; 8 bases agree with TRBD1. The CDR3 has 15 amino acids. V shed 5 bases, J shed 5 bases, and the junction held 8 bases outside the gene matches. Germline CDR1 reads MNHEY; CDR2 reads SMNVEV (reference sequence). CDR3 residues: CASSLGTGANNEQFF. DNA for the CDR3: TGTGCCAGCAGTCTGGGGACAGGAGCTAACAATGAGCAGTTCTTC.

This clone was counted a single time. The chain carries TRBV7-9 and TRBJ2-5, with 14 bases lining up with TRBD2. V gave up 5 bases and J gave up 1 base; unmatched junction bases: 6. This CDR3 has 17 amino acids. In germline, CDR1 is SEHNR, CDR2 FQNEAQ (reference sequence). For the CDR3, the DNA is TGTGCCAGCAGCCGCCTGGGGACTAGCGGGAGCCAAGAGACCCAGTACTTC. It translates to CASSRLGTSGSQETQYF.

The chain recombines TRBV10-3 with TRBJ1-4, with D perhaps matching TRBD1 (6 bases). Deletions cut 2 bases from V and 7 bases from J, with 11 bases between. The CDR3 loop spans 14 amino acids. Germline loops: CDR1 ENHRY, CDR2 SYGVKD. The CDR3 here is CAISEGQRSEKLFF. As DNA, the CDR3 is TGTGCCATCAGTGAGGGACAGAGGAGTGAAAAACTGTTTTTT.

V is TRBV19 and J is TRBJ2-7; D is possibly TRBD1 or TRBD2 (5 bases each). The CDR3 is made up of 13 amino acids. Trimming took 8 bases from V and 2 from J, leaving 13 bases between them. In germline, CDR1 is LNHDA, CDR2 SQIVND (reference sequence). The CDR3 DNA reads TGTGCCAGTTCCGGGACGGAAGCCTACGAGCAGTACTTC. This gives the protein CASSGTEAYEQYF.

CDR3 DNA: TGTGCCAGCAGAGACGGACCGGTGGACGAGCAGTACTTC. It specifies CASRDGPVDEQYF. The chain employs TRBV25-1 and TRBJ2-7; D ambiguous. The CDR3 sequence is 13 residues long. Germline CDR1 is MGHDK and CDR2 is SYGVNS. V was trimmed by 6 bases and J by 5 bases, leaving 14 bases between them.

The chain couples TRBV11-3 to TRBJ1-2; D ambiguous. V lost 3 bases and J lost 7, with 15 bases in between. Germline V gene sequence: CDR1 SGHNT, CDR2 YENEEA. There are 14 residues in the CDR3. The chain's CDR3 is CASSFGSRAGGYTF. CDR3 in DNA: TGTGCCAGCAGCTTTGGGAGCCGGGCGGGTGGCTACACCTTC.

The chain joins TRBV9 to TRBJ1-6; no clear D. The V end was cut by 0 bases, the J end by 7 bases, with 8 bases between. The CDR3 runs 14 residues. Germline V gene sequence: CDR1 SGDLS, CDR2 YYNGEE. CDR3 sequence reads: CASSVGLTNSPLHF. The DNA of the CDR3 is TGTGCCAGCAGCGTAGGATTAACGAATTCACCCCTCCACTTT. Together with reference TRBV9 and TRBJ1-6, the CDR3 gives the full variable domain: DSGVTQTPKHLITATGQRVTLRCSPRSGDLSVYWYQQSLDQGLQFLIQYYNGEERAKGNILERFSAQQFPDLHSELNLSSLELGDSALYFCASSVGLTNSPLHFGNGTRLTVT.

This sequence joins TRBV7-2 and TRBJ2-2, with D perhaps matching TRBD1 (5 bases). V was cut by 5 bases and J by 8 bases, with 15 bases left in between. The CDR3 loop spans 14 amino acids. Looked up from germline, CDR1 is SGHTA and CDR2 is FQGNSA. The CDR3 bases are TGTGCCAGCAGCGGTACGCAGGGTGTAGGGGAGCTGTTTTTT. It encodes CASSGTQGVGELFF. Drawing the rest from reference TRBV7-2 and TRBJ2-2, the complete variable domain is GAGVSQSPSNKVTEKGKDVELRCDPISGHTALYWYRQSLGQGLEFLIYFQGNSAPDKSGLPSDRFSAERTGGSVSTLTIQRTQQEDSAVYLCASSGTQGVGELFFGEGSRLTVL.

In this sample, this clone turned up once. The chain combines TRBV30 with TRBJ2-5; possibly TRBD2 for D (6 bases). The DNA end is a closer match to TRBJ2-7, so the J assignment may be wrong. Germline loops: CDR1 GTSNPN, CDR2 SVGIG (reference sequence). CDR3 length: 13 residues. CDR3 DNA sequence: TGTGCCTGGACCCGGGACTTCTCCTACGAGCAGTACTTC. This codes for CAWTRDFSYEQYF.

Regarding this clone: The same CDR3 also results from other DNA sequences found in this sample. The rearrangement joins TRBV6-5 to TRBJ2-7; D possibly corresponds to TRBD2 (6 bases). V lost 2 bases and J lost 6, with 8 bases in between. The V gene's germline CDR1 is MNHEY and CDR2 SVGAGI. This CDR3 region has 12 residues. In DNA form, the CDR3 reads TGTGCCAGCAGTTACGTCGGGGGCGAGCAGTACTTC. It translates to CASSYVGGEQYF.

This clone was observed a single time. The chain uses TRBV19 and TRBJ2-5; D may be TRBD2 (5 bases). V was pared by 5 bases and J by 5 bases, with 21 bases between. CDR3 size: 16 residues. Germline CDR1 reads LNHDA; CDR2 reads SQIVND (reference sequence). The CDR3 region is CASSAPGAALSETQYF. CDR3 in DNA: TGTGCCAGTAGTGCCCCAGGAGCGGCGCTTTCGGAGACCCAGTACTTC.

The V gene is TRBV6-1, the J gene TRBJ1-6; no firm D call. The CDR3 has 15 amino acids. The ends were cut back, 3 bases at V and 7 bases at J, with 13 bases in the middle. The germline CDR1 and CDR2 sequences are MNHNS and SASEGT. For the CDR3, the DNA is TGTGCCAGCAGTGAGTGGCGGACCCAAAATTCACCCCTCCACTTT. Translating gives CASSEWRTQNSPLHF.